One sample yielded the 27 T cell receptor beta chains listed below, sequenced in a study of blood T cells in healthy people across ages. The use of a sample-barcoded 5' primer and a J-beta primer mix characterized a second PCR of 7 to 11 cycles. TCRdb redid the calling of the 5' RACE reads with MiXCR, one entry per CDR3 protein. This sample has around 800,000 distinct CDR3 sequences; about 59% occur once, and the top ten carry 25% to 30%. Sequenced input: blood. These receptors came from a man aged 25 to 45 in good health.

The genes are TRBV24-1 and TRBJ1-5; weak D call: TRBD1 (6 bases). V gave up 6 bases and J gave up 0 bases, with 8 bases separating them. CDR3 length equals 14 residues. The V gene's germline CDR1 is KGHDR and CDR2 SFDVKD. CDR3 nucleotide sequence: TGTGCCACCAGTCGGGGGGCTAGCAATCAGCCCCAGCATTTT. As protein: CATSRGASNQPQHF.

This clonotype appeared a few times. In DNA, the CDR3 is TGCAGTGCTAGAGATCGACAAGCTAACTATGGCTACACCTTC. It encodes CSARDRQANYGYTF. The chain couples TRBV20-1 to TRBJ1-2; D uncertain. The CDR3 runs 14 residues. The germline CDR1 and CDR2 sequences are DFQATT and SNEGSKA (reference sequence). The ends were cut back, 0 bases at V and 0 bases at J, with 8 bases in the middle.

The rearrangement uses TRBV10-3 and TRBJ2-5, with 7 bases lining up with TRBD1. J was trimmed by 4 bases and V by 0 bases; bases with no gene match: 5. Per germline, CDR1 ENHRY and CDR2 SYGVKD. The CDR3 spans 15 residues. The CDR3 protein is CAISESDRVGETQYF. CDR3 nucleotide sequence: TGTGCCATCAGTGAGTCCGACAGGGTCGGAGAGACCCAGTACTTC.

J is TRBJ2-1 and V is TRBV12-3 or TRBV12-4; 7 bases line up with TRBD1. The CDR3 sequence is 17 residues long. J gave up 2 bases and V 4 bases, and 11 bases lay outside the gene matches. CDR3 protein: CASSSIHGTAPYNEQFF. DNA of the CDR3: TGTGCCAGCAGTTCGATCCACGGGACAGCCCCCTACAATGAGCAGTTCTTC.

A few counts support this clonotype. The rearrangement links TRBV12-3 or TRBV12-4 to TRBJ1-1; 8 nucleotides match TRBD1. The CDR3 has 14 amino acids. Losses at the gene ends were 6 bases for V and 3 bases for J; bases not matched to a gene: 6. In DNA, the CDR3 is TGTGCCAGCAGCAGACAGGGGAGAGACACTGAAGCTTTCTTT. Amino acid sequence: CASSRQGRDTEAFF.

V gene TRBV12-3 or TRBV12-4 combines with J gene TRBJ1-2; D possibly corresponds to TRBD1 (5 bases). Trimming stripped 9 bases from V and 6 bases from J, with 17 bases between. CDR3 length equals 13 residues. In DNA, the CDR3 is TGTGCCAGTGACACAGGAGACCCAAATGGCTACACCTTC. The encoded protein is CASDTGDPNGYTF.

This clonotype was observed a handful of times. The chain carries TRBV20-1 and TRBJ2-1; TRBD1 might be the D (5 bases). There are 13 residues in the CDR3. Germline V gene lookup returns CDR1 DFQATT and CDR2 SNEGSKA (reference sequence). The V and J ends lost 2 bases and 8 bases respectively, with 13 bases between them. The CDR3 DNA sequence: TGCAGTGCTAGACAGGACACTTGGGATGAGCAGTTCTTC. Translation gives CSARQDTWDEQFF.

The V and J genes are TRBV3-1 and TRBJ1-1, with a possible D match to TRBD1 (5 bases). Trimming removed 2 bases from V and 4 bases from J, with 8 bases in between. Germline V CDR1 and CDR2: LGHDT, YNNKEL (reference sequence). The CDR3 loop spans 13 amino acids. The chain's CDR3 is CASSQRGTTEAFF. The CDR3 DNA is TGTGCCAGCAGCCAACGCGGGACCACTGAAGCTTTCTTT.

CDR3 protein: CASSQSAGLESPLHF. The CDR3 nucleotides are TGTGCCAGCAGCCAATCGGCAGGGCTAGAGTCACCCCTCCACTTT. This chain connects TRBV4-2 to TRBJ1-6, with D perhaps TRBD1 (5 bases). CDR1 is LGHNA, CDR2 YNFKEQ, per germline. The V and J ends lost 2 bases and 10 bases respectively, with 15 bases between them. The CDR3 spans 15 residues.

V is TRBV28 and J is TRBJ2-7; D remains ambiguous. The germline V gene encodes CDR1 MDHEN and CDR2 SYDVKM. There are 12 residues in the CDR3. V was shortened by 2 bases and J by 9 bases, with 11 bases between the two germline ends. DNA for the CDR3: TGTGCCAGCAGTTTAGCCCTATGCGGGCAGTACTTC. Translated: CASSLALCGQYF.

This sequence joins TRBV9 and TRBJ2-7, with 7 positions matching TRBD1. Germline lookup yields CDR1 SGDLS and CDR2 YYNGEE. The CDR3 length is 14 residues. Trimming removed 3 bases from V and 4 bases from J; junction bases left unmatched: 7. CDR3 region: CASSEGQREYEQYF. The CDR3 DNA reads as TGTGCCAGCAGCGAGGGACAGAGGGAGTACGAGCAGTACTTC.

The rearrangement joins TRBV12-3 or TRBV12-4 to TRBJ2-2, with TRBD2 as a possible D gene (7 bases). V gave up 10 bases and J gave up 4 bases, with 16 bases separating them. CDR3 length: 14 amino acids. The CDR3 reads CAIRGDYLTGELFF. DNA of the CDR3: TGTGCCATAAGGGGGGACTACCTCACCGGGGAGCTGTTTTTT.

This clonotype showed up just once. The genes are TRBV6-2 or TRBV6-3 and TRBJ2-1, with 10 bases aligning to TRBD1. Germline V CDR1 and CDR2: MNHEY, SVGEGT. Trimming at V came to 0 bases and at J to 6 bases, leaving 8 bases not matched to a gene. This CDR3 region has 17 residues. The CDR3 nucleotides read TGTGCCAGCAGTTACTCATATCCGGGACAGGGGAGCAATGAGCAGTTCTTC. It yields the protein CASSYSYPGQGSNEQFF.

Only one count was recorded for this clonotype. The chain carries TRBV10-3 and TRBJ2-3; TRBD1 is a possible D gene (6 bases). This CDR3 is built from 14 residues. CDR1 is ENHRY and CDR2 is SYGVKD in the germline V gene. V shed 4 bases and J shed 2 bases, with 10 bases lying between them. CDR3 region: CAISVGQATDTQYF. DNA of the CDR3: TGTGCCATCAGTGTGGGACAAGCCACAGATACGCAGTATTTT.

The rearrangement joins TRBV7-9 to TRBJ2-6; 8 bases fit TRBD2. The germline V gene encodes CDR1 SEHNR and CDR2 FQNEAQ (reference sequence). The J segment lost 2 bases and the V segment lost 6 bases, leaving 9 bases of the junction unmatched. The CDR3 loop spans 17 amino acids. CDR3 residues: CASSSPAGGAGANVLTF. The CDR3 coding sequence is TGTGCCAGCAGTTCACCGGCGGGGGGCGCTGGGGCCAACGTCCTGACTTTC.

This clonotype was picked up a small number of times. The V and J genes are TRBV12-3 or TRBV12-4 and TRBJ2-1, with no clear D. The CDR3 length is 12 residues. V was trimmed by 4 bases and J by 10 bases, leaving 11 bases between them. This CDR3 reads CASSSSTREQFF. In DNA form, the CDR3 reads TGTGCCAGCAGTTCCTCCACTCGCGAGCAGTTCTTC.

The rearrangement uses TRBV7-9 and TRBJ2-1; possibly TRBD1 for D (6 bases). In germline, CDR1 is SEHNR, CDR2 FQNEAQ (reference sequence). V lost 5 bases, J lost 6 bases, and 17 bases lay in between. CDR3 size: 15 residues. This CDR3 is CASSRTTDRSNEQFF. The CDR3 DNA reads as TGTGCCAGCAGCCGTACGACGGACAGATCCAATGAGCAGTTCTTC.

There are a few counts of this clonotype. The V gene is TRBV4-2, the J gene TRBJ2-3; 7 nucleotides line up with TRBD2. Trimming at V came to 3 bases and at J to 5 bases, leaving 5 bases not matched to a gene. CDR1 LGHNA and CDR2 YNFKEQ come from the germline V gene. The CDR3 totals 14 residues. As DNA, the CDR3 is TGTGCCAGCAGCCAGAGAACGGGGGGAGATACGCAGTATTTT. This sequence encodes CASSQRTGGDTQYF.

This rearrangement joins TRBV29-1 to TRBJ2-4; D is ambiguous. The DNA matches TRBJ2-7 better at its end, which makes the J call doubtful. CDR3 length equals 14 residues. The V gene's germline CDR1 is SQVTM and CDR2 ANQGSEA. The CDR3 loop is CSVEQRPDGYEQYF. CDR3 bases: TGCAGCGTTGAACAGAGACCGGACGGTTACGAGCAGTACTTC.

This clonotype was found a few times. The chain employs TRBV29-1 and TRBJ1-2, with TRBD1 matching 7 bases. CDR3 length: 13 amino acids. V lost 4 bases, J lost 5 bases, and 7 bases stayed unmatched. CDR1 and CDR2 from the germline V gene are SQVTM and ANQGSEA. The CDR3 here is CSVADRVDYGYTF. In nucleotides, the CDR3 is TGCAGCGTTGCCGACAGGGTGGATTATGGCTACACCTTC.

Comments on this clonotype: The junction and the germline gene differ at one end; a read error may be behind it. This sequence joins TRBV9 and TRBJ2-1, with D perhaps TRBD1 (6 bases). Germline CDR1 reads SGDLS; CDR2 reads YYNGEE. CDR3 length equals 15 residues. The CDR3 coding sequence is TGTGCCAGCAGCGTAGCCGGACAGCTCAACAATGTGCAGTTCTTC. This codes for CASSVAGQLNNVQFF. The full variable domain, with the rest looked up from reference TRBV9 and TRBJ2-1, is DSGVTQTPKHLITATGQRVTLRCSPRSGDLSVYWYQQSLDQGLQFLIQYYNGEERAKGNILERFSAQQFPDLHSELNLSSLELGDSALYFCASSVAGQLNNVQFFGPGTRLTVL.

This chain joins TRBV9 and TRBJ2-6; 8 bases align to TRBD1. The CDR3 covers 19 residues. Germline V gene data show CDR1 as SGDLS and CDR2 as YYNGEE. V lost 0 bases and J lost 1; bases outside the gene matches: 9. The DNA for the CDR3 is TGTGCCAGCAGCGTAGCGTGGACAGGGCTTCAATCTGGGGCCAACGTCCTGACTTTC. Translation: CASSVAWTGLQSGANVLTF.

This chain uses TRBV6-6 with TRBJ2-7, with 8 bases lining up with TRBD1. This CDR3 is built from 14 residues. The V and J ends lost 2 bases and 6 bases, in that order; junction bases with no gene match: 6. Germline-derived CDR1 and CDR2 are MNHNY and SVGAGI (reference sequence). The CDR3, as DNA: TGTGCCAGCAGTTACGGACAGGGAAGTGGCGAGCAGTACTTC. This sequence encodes CASSYGQGSGEQYF.

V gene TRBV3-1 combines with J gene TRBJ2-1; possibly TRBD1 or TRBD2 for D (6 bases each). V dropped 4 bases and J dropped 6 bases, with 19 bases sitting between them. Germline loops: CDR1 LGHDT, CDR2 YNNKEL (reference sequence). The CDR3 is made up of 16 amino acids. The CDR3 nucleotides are TGTGCCAGCAGCCCCCCTTGGAGGGGGGTTCGCAATGAGCAGTTCTTC. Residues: CASSPPWRGVRNEQFF.

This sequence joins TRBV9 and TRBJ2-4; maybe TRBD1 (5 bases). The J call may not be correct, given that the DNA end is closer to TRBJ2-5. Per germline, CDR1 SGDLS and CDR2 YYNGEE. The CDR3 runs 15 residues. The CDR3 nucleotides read TGTGCCAGCAGCGTATCCCCAGGGCTTGAAGAGACCCAGTACTTC. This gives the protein CASSVSPGLEETQYF.

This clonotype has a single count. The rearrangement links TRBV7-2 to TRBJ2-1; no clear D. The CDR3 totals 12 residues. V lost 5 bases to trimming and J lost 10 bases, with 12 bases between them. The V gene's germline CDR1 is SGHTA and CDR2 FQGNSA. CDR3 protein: CASSPYVGEQFF. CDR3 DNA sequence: TGTGCCAGCAGCCCCTATGTAGGCGAGCAGTTCTTC.

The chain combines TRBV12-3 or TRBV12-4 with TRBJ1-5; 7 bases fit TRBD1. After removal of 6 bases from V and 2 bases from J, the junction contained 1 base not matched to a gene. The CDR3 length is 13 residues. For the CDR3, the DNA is TGTGCCAGCAGAGGGACAGGCAATCAGCCCCAGCATTTT. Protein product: CASRGTGNQPQHF.